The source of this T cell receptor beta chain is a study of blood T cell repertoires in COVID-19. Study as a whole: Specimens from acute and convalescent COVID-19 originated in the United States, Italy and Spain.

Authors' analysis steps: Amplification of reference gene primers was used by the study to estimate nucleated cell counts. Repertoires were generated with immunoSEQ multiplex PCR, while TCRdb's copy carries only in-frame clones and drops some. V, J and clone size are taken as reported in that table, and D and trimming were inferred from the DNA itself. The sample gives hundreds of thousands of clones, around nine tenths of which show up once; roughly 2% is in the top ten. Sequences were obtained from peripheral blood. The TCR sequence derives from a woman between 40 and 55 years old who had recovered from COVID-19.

Here the CDR3 reads CASSQGGWLAGNTGELFF. In DNA form, the CDR3 reads TGTGCCAGCAGCCAAGGAGGGTGGCTAGCGGGTAACACCGGGGAGCTGTTTTTT. The V gene is TRBV4-2, the J gene TRBJ2-2; 8 positions match TRBD2. The ends lost 1 base at V and 2 bases at J; junction bases unmatched: 9. Looked up from germline, CDR1 is LGHNA and CDR2 is YNFKEQ. This CDR3 is built from 18 residues.